The source of this T cell receptor (beta chain) is a study of cytomegalovirus exposure and HLA in healthy donors. Findings and caveats of the study: In a later analysis, donors in an Asian-associated ancestry cluster reportedly had fewer N-insertions in productive TCRs than the cohort mean. Later analysis revealed greater clonal expansion in HLA-associated TCR beta chains than in equally common others. Diagnosis of cytomegalovirus status made by the classifier reportedly showed high specificity and sensitivity.

Primers: 60 Vbeta forward and 13 Jbeta reverse. The data were produced by immunoSEQ multiplex PCR, yet TCRdb's version contains in-frame clones alone and is incomplete. The sample has 110,000 to 150,000 clones, 74% seen once. This clone showed up just a few times. The target antigen is unknown. At collection, donors were nominally healthy, but unrecorded immune exposures were probable. The receptor comes from a man younger than 30 in good health and CMV-seropositive. The sequencing sample was made of PBMCs.

The CDR3 spells CASSFSAGTGELFF. In DNA, the CDR3 is TGCGCCAGCAGCTTTTCGGCAGGGACCGGGGAGCTGTTTTTT. The rearrangement joins TRBV5-1 to TRBJ2-2, with D possibly being TRBD1 (5 bases). CDR1 and CDR2 from the germline V gene are SGHRS and YFSETQ. CDR3 length: 14 residues. V was shortened by 2 bases and J by 5 bases, with 10 bases between the two germline ends.